This TCR beta chain was obtained from a study of CDR3 diversity in severe acne. Trimming at V came to 5 bases and at J to 8 bases, leaving 2 bases not matched to a gene. Germline V CDR1 and CDR2: SQVTM, ANQGSEA. The CDR3 has 12 amino acids. TCRdb reprocessed the PCR reads via MiXCR and lists one record per CDR3 protein. The sample records more than 85,000 distinct CDR3 sequences, approximately 47% being singletons. This clonotype was counted once. The V call is TRBV29-1, the J call TRBJ2-1; 11 bases are shared with TRBD2. This sequence was found in a male donor with acne. Sample: blood. CDR3 protein: CSVLAGGHEQFF. The CDR3 DNA reads TGCAGCGTTCTAGCGGGAGGACATGAGCAGTTCTTC.